This T cell receptor beta chain comes out of a study of CD8 T cells in ankylosing spondylitis. Study-wide findings and caveats: In reactive arthritis synovial fluid and blood, some motif variants had been reported before. Significant enrichment of disease-linked clones was reportedly seen in matched ankylosing spondylitis synovial fluid.

The table lists this clonotype with many counts. Its antigen is not identified. Germline CDR1 and CDR2: KGHDR and SFDVKD. This CDR3 spans 12 amino acids. The V end lost 6 bases, the J end lost 6 bases, and 9 bases lay between the germline ends. In making TCR beta libraries, quantitative 5'-RACE with molecular barcodes was used. TCRdb reprocessed the 5' RACE reads with MiXCR, giving one entry per CDR3 protein. The sample includes 30,000 to 45,000 distinct CDR3 sequences, approximately 9.9% of them seen just once. The source is a male donor with ankylosing spondylitis. The sequenced material came from synovial fluid, either unsorted or a sorted T cell fraction (not recorded which). The chain carries TRBV24-1 and TRBJ2-3; D is unresolved. In DNA form, the CDR3 reads TGTGCCACCAGTCTGATCCCTGATACGCAGTATTTT. This codes for CATSLIPDTQYF.